Listed below are T cell receptor beta chains from one sample, sequenced in a study of T-cell memory formation after mild COVID-19. TCRdb used MiXCR to reprocess the 5' RACE reads, holding one entry per CDR3 protein. The sample shows approximately 560,000 distinct CDR3 sequences, 15% to 20% of them seen only once. The sample consisted of PBMCs or a T cell subset sorted from them (not recorded which). These receptors were taken from an adult woman who had mild COVID-19 (a few samples of this study predate the infection). Cell type and time point are not known. Both conserved end residues are part of each CDR3. A D gene is named only where the DNA matches it firmly. Size tells how often a clone was seen (once, few, many) or the class of an expanded clone, and some rows leave it out.

cdr3_length,d_call,clone_size,v_call,j_call,cdr3_nt,cdr3_aa
16,TRBD2,many,TRBV7-9,TRBJ2-3,TGTGCCAGCAGCTTAGCCCTAGCGGGAGGAACAGATACGCAGTATTTT,CASSLALAGGTDTQYF
17,-,once,TRBV6-6,TRBJ1-5,TGTGCCAGCAATCCCTCCGTGGGGAGGGCTTACAATCAGCCCCAGCATTTT,CASNPSVGRAYNQPQHF
17,-,-,TRBV11-2,TRBJ2-7,TGTGCCAGCAGCTCCCCTTCCCTCGGGGCTGTGATCTACGAGCAGTACTTC,CASSSPSLGAVIYEQYF
13,-,-,TRBV29-1,TRBJ1-1,TGCAGCGCCGAACAGCAGCTGAACACTGAAGCTTTCTTT,CSAEQQLNTEAFF
13,-,-,TRBV6-1,TRBJ1-5,TGTGCCAGCAGTGAAGAGGGGGGACAGCCCCAGCATTTT,CASSEEGGQPQHF
14,-,-,TRBV3-1,TRBJ2-2,TGTGCCAGCAGCCAAGGTAGCGTCGCCGGGGAGCTGTTTTTT,CASSQGSVAGELFF
14,-,few,TRBV3-1,TRBJ1-1,TGTGCCAGCAGCCAACGGTACCGGGGCACTGAAGCTTTCTTT,CASSQRYRGTEAFF
15,-,many,TRBV4-3,TRBJ2-7,TGCGCCAGCAGCCCGGAGGGTGGACTTTCATACGAGCAGTACTTC,CASSPEGGLSYEQYF
15,-,-,TRBV6-5,TRBJ1-1,TGTGCCAGCAGTTCCTGGACCATAACGGGCACTGAAGCTTTCTTT,CASSSWTITGTEAFF
14,-,few,TRBV23-1,TRBJ1-5,TGCGCCAGTCAATTAAGCAGGGAGAATCAGCCCCAGCATTTT,CASQLSRENQPQHF
16,TRBD1,few,TRBV6-5,TRBJ1-2,TGTGCCAGCAGTTACTACATTCGACCGGGACAGGGTGGCTACACCTTC,CASSYYIRPGQGGYTF
14,-,few,TRBV4-1,TRBJ2-4,TGCGCCAGCAGCCAAGATAACATTGGTGGCATTCAGTACTTC,CASSQDNIGGIQYF
16,TRBD1,few,TRBV5-1,TRBJ1-1,TGCGCCAGCAGCACGGACAGGGCGATTAGGAACACTGAAGCTTTCTTT,CASSTDRAIRNTEAFF
14,TRBD1,many,TRBV2,TRBJ1-5,TGTGCCAGCAGTGACAGGGGGAGCAATCAGCCCCAGCATTTT,CASSDRGSNQPQHF
15,-,few,TRBV27,TRBJ2-2,TGTGCCAGCAGTTCAGAAAGCTCGAGCACCGGGGAGCTGTTTTTT,CASSSESSSTGELFF
15,-,few,TRBV4-3,TRBJ2-5,TGCGCCAGCAGCCAAGCAGCGGGCCGGGGGGAGACCCAGTACTTC,CASSQAAGRGETQYF
16,-,-,TRBV7-9,TRBJ2-5,TGTGCCAGCACCCCCTGGCCTGGCAACGAAGGGGAGACCCAGTACTTC,CASTPWPGNEGETQYF
12,TRBD2,-,TRBV5-6,TRBJ2-3,TGTGCCAGCAGTGATCGGGGGGGAACGCAGTATTTT,CASSDRGGTQYF
14,-,-,TRBV4-1,TRBJ1-1,TGCGCCAGCAGCCAGGGACAACCGAACACTGAAGCTTTCTTT,CASSQGQPNTEAFF
14,TRBD2,few,TRBV12-3/TRBV12-4,TRBJ2-7,TGTGCCAGCAGCAAGGGACTAGCGTCTTACGAGCAGTACTTC,CASSKGLASYEQYF
15,-,few,TRBV6-1,TRBJ1-1,TGTGCCAGCAGTGAAGAATCCTTAGGGTATGAGGAAGCTTTCTTT,CASSEESLGYEEAFF
16,-,few,TRBV27,TRBJ2-2,TGTGCCAGCAGTTTATCGGGTGGCAGACTCACCGGGGAGCTGTTTTTT,CASSLSGGRLTGELFF
9,-,-,TRBV2,TRBJ2-7,TGTGCCGCCGATTACGAGCAGTACTTC,CAADYEQYF
15,-,few,TRBV7-7,TRBJ2-1,TGTGCTAGCAGCTTGAACCGCGACGACTACAATGAGCAGTTCTTC,CASSLNRDDYNEQFF
15,TRBD2,-,TRBV7-2,TRBJ2-2,TGTGCCAGCAGCAATAGCGGGAGCAACACCGGGGAGCTGTTTTTT,CASSNSGSNTGELFF
15,TRBD2,-,TRBV3-1,TRBJ2-5,TGTGCCAGCAGCAGCGGGGGCCTACCCCAAGAGACCCAGTACTTC,CASSSGGLPQETQYF
14,-,-,TRBV4-1,TRBJ1-1,TGCGCCAGCAGCCAAGCCTCAGTGGTAACTGAAGCTTTCTTT,CASSQASVVTEAFF
15,TRBD1,few,TRBV7-3,TRBJ1-1,TGTGCCAGCAGCAAACAGGGGGCTATTGGGACTGAAGCTTTCTTT,CASSKQGAIGTEAFF
16,TRBD2,-,TRBV20-1,TRBJ2-2,TGCAGTGCTAGTCGTAGCGGGGGGGCGAACACCGGGGAGCTGTTTTTT,CSASRSGGANTGELFF
15,TRBD1,few,TRBV20-1,TRBJ2-7,TGCAGTGCTAGAACCCCCGGGACAGGGGCGTACGAGCAGTACTTC,CSARTPGTGAYEQYF
16,TRBD2,few,TRBV5-1,TRBJ2-3,TGCGCCAGCAGCTTGGGACGGGGGGGCTTTACAGATACGCAGTATTTT,CASSLGRGGFTDTQYF
17,TRBD1,-,TRBV7-9,TRBJ1-2,TGTGCCAGCAGCTTAATCACAGGGGAATCTTCTAACTATGGCTACACCTTC,CASSLITGESSNYGYTF
15,TRBD2,-,TRBV7-2,TRBJ2-1,TGTGCCAGCAGCCTTACTAGCGGGAGGTTGAATGAGCAGTTCTTC,CASSLTSGRLNEQFF
15,-,few,TRBV7-9,TRBJ2-2,TGTGCCAGTCCGCCGGGACTTCTTGACACCGGGGAGCTGTTTTTT,CASPPGLLDTGELFF
18,TRBD2,many,TRBV7-9,TRBJ2-5,TGTGCCAGCAGCCATCACGCGGCCAGCGGGGGGGCAAGAGAGACCCAGTACTTC,CASSHHAASGGARETQYF
12,-,few,TRBV24-1,TRBJ1-5,TGTGCCACCAGTGAAACGGGCCTCGAACAGCATTTT,CATSETGLEQHF
17,TRBD2,-,TRBV11-3,TRBJ2-1,TGTGCCAGCAGCTTAGCCCTGGGAGGGAGGGCCAACAATGAGCAGTTCTTC,CASSLALGGRANNEQFF
13,-,-,TRBV25-1,TRBJ2-1,TGTGCCAGCAGTGCAGGGGGGGGAAATGAGCAGTTCTTC,CASSAGGGNEQFF
15,-,few,TRBV3-1,TRBJ1-1,TGTGCCAGCAGCCAAGGGGGCTCAGGGATGTCTGAAGCTTTCTTT,CASSQGGSGMSEAFF
17,TRBD2,-,TRBV5-1,TRBJ2-1,TGCGCCAGCAGCCCACCAAAAGCGGGGGGCCTCTACAATGAGCAGTTCTTC,CASSPPKAGGLYNEQFF
14,-,many,TRBV5-1,TRBJ2-5,TGCGCCAGCAGCTTGGGGCCCCTGGACGTGACCCAGTACTTC,CASSLGPLDVTQYF
13,-,many,TRBV7-9,TRBJ1-1,TGTGCCAGCAGCCCTAGCGGGGGGTTTGAAGCTTTCTTT,CASSPSGGFEAFF
10,-,few,TRBV6-1,TRBJ1-1,TGTGCCAGTGTAGACACTGAAGCTTTCTTT,CASVDTEAFF
14,-,-,TRBV19,TRBJ1-1,TGTGCCAGTAGTGATACAGGTCGAGGCCCTGAAGCTTTCTTT,CASSDTGRGPEAFF
11,TRBD1,-,TRBV27,TRBJ2-1,TGTGCCATCTCAGGGGGAGATGAGCAGTTCTTC,CAISGGDEQFF
15,-,many,TRBV4-3,TRBJ2-5,TGCGCCAGCAGCCAAGAGAAAGGCGGGGCAGAGACCCAGTACTTC,CASSQEKGGAETQYF
17,TRBD2,few,TRBV24-1,TRBJ2-1,TGTGCCACCAGTGACCCCGGACTAGCGGGGGGGGTAAATGAGCAGTTCTTC,CATSDPGLAGGVNEQFF
11,-,-,TRBV24-1,TRBJ2-5,TGTGCCATTGAGAAGGGGGAGACCCAGTACTTC,CAIEKGETQYF
15,TRBD1,few,TRBV24-1,TRBJ2-2,TGTGCCACCAGTGACCCGACAGGGTCGACCGGGGAGCTGTTTTTT,CATSDPTGSTGELFF
16,TRBD1,-,TRBV24-1,TRBJ2-1,TGTGCCACCAGTGACCTTCGTCAGGGGGAGTACAATGAGCAGTTCTTC,CATSDLRQGEYNEQFF
13,TRBD1,many,TRBV27,TRBJ1-1,TGTGCCAGCTCCCCTCCGACAGGGTCTGAAGCTTTCTTT,CASSPPTGSEAFF
16,TRBD2,few,TRBV6-5,TRBJ2-7,TGTGCCAGCAGTTACACTGGTTCAGCGGGGATCTACGAGCAGTACTTC,CASSYTGSAGIYEQYF
14,-,-,TRBV5-1,TRBJ2-2,TGCGCCAGCAGCTTGATTCGTGACGCCGGGGAGCTGTTTTTT,CASSLIRDAGELFF
14,TRBD1,-,TRBV20-1,TRBJ1-1,TGCAGTGCTAGCAGGGGGATTATGAACACTGAAGCTTTCTTT,CSASRGIMNTEAFF
10,-,-,TRBV7-2,TRBJ1-2,TGTGCCAGCAGTTTCTATGGCTACACCTTC,CASSFYGYTF
15,TRBD2,-,TRBV7-2,TRBJ2-1,TGTGCCAGCAGCCAGACTAGCGGGGGCAACCTTGAGCAGTTCTTC,CASSQTSGGNLEQFF